Each of the 14 T cell receptor beta chains below was sequenced from the same sample in a study of CD8 T cells in Susac syndrome. RNA in amounts of 0.5 to 1 ug was reverse transcribed with random hexamers. TCRdb re-derived calls from the immunoSEQ multiplex PCR reads in MiXCR, one entry per CDR3 protein. The data contain 200,000 or so distinct CDR3 sequences, 90% to 95% of them singletons. Sequenced: CD4+ T cells from PBMCs. The receptors shown here come from a human donor with multiple sclerosis.

V usage is TRBV3-1 and J usage is TRBJ1-6; D not certain. In germline, CDR1 is LGHDT, CDR2 YNNKEL (reference sequence). The CDR3 length is 13 residues. Trimming stripped 4 bases from V and 7 bases from J, with 8 bases between. The CDR3 reads CASSRATNSPLHF. CDR3 sequence (DNA): TGTGCCAGCAGCCGGGCCACGAATTCACCCCTCCACTTT.

This clonotype appeared a single time. This sequence joins TRBV30 and TRBJ2-5; D gene uncertain. Germline V gene data show CDR1 as GTSNPN and CDR2 as SVGIG (reference sequence). This CDR3 contains 13 residues. V lost 0 bases, J lost 7 bases, and 12 bases lay in between. CDR3 sequence reads: CAWSVGRVRTQYF. The CDR3 coding sequence is TGTGCCTGGAGTGTAGGACGGGTCAGGACCCAGTACTTC.

The rearrangement links TRBV12-3 or TRBV12-4 to TRBJ2-1; D gene unclear. The CDR3 has 13 residues. V was shortened by 5 bases and J by 9 bases, with 14 bases between the two germline ends. In DNA form, the CDR3 reads TGTGCCAGCAGTCCCCAGGCCCGCGTTGAGCAGTTCTTC. It encodes CASSPQARVEQFF.

The gene calls are TRBV12-3 or TRBV12-4 and TRBJ2-3; 8 bases fit TRBD2. J was trimmed by 2 bases and V by 5 bases; bases with no gene match: 12. CDR3 length: 17 amino acids. The CDR3 DNA reads as TGTGCCAGCAGTCAACCGCCCGGGACTAGGACCACAGATACGCAGTATTTT. Residues: CASSQPPGTRTTDTQYF.

The chain combines TRBV5-1 with TRBJ2-3, with TRBD2 as a possible D gene (5 bases). The CDR3 covers 16 residues. Germline V CDR1 and CDR2: SGHRS, YFSETQ. Trimming took 3 bases from V and 1 from J, leaving 15 bases between them. Here the CDR3 reads CASSSGVGSGTDTQYF. CDR3 coding DNA: TGCGCCAGCAGCTCCGGGGTCGGCTCCGGCACAGATACGCAGTATTTT.

V is TRBV20-1 and J is TRBJ2-5, with 9 bases aligning to TRBD2. The trim removed 4 bases at V and 1 base at J, leaving 4 bases unmatched. This CDR3 is 14 amino acids long. The germline V gene has CDR1 DFQATT and CDR2 SNEGSKA (reference sequence). The CDR3 loop is CSAMLGLAQETQYF. CDR3 DNA: TGCAGTGCTATGTTGGGACTAGCCCAAGAGACCCAGTACTTC.

In regard to this clonotype: The germline gene is not matched at one end of the junction; a read error may be the cause. The V gene is TRBV7-9, the J gene TRBJ2-4, with 9 bases lining up with TRBD1. CDR3 length equals 13 residues. The germline V gene encodes CDR1 SEHNR and CDR2 FQNEAQ (reference sequence). The CDR3 coding sequence is TGTGCCAGCAGCTTAGAGGACAGGGGTCCCCCCAACTTC. This encodes CASSLEDRGPPNF.

The rearrangement uses TRBV7-9 and TRBJ2-7; 8 bases align to TRBD1. The CDR3 covers 13 residues. Germline-derived CDR1 and CDR2 are SEHNR and FQNEAQ (reference sequence). With V trimmed by 7 bases and J by 6 bases, 8 bases remained unmatched. The CDR3 sequence is CASMATGALEQYF. The CDR3 DNA is TGTGCCAGCATGGCGACAGGGGCTCTCGAGCAGTACTTC.

Remarks on this clonotype: The junction does not match germline at one end; this may be a read error. DNA for the CDR3: TGTGCCAGTAGTATAGGACAGGGTGCCGTGTGTTTT. This gives the protein CASSIGQGAVCF. The gene calls are TRBV19 and TRBJ2-3, with TRBD1 matching 7 bases. The CDR3 runs to 12 residues. Germline-derived CDR1 and CDR2 are LNHDA and SQIVND (reference sequence).

The CDR3 protein is CASSQSDMYQETQYF. The CDR3, as DNA: TGTGCCAGCAGCCAATCAGACATGTACCAAGAGACCCAGTACTTC. V and J are TRBV4-2 and TRBJ2-5, with D hard to call. Trimming shortened V by 2 bases and J by 0 bases, and 10 bases separated the two germline ends. There are 15 residues in the CDR3. Germline-derived CDR1 and CDR2 are LGHNA and YNFKEQ.

The V gene is TRBV2, the J gene TRBJ1-1; the D gene is possibly TRBD1 (5 bases). This CDR3 has 14 residues. V lost 6 bases and J 1 base, leaving 12 bases between the germline ends. CDR1 is SNHLY, CDR2 FYNNEI, per germline. The CDR3 DNA reads as TGTGCCAGCAGGAGATGGGGGGAGAACACTGAAGCTTTCTTT. Amino acids: CASRRWGENTEAFF.

The chain carries TRBV24-1 and TRBJ2-3, with a weak D call TRBD2 (5 bases). Germline assignment: CDR1 KGHDR and CDR2 SFDVKD. The CDR3 is 12 residues long. V lost 9 bases and J lost 6, with 12 bases in between. CDR3 loop: CATSRTDDTQYF. DNA for the CDR3: TGTGCCACCTCCCGGACTGACGATACGCAGTATTTT.

The chain uses TRBV19 and TRBJ2-7, with a tentative D call TRBD2 (5 bases). There are 13 residues in the CDR3. The V end lost 7 bases, the J end lost 4 bases, and 14 bases lay between the germline ends. Per germline, CDR1 LNHDA and CDR2 SQIVND (reference sequence). CDR3 sequence: CASMRQAGYEQYF. The CDR3 DNA reads as TGTGCCAGTATGCGGCAGGCGGGTTACGAGCAGTACTTC.

The chain combines TRBV6-6 with TRBJ2-4; 10 bases map to TRBD2. The CDR3 is 16 amino acids. V trimming: 8 bases; J trimming: 7 bases; junction bases outside the gene matches: 14. CDR1 and CDR2 (germline): MNHNY, SVGAGI (reference sequence). The CDR3 here is CASGAGTSAFGNIQYF. The CDR3 DNA follows: TGTGCCAGCGGGGCCGGGACTAGCGCCTTCGGGAACATTCAGTACTTC.